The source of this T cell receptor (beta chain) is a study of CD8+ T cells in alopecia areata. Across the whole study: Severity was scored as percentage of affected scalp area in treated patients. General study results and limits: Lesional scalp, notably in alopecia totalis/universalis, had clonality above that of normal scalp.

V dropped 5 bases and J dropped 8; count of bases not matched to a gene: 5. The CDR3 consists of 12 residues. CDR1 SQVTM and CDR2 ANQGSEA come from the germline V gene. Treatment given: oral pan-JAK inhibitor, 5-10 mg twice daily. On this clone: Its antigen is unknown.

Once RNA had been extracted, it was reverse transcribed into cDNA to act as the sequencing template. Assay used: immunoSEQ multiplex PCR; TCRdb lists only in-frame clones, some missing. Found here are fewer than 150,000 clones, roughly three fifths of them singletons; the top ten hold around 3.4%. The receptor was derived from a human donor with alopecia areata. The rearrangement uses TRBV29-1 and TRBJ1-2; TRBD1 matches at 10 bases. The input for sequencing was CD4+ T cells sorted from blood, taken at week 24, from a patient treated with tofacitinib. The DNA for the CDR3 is TGCAGCGTTCAGGGACAGGGGTACGGCTACACCTTC. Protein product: CSVQGQGYGYTF.